Listed below are T cell receptor beta chains from one sample, sequenced in a study of Tregs in tolerant kidney transplant recipients. TCRdb's copy holds only in-frame clones and misses some; the assay was immunoSEQ multiplex PCR. The sample contains under 300,000 clones, roughly 84% of which appear only once. Sequencing used CD4+ T cells from blood. These receptors were obtained from a human donor in good health. The CDR3 runs from the conserved cysteine through the conserved F or W. The D gene is left open where the match is weak. Not every row has a clone size; where given, it reads once, few, many or a size class.

j_call d_call v_call clone_size cdr3_aa cdr3_nt
TRBJ2-2 NA TRBV7-9 NA CASSLTRTGELFF TGTGCCAGCAGCTTAACCCGCACCGGGGAGCTGTTTTTT
TRBJ1-6 NA TRBV19 NA CASTLRGNSPLHF TGTGCCAGTACCCTACGCGGGAATTCACCCCTCCACTTT
TRBJ1-1 NA TRBV6-1 NA CASSPESNTEAFF TGTGCCAGCTCCCCAGAGTCAAACACTGAAGCTTTCTTT
TRBJ2-7 TRBD2 TRBV4-1 once CASSLQSGTSAEQYF TGCGCCAGCAGCCTTCAAAGCGGGACTAGTGCCGAGCAGTACTTC
TRBJ1-2 NA TRBV19 NA CASSSYRVQDYGYTF TGTGCCAGTAGTAGTTACAGAGTTCAGGACTATGGCTACACCTTC
TRBJ1-2 TRBD1 TRBV5-4 NA CASSPKTGLALWDGYTF TGTGCCAGCAGCCCGAAGACAGGGTTAGCTCTATGGGATGGCTACACCTTC
TRBJ2-7 NA TRBV20-1 NA CSAENYEQYF TGCAGTGCGGAGAACTACGAGCAGTACTTC
TRBJ1-1 NA TRBV30 NA CAWSYQNTEAFF TGTGCCTGGAGTTACCAGAACACTGAAGCTTTCTTT
TRBJ2-7 TRBD2 TRBV19 NA CASGTSGGANSYEQYF TGTGCCAGTGGGACTAGCGGGGGAGCCAACTCCTACGAGCAGTACTTC
TRBJ2-7 NA TRBV15 NA CATSRDSGLQYF TGTGCCACCAGCAGAGATTCGGGCTTACAGTACTTC
TRBJ2-7 NA TRBV5-4 once CASSRNDRSYEQYF TGTGCCAGCAGCCGCAACGACAGGTCCTACGAGCAGTACTTC
TRBJ2-5 NA TRBV6-5 NA CASSSFGGTQETQYF TGTGCCAGCAGTTCCTTTGGCGGGACTCAAGAGACCCAGTACTTC
TRBJ2-5 NA TRBV2 NA CASSGSVQETQYF TGTGCCAGCAGTGGGTCAGTCCAAGAGACCCAGTACTTC
TRBJ1-5 TRBD1 TRBV4-1 NA CASSQRTGGSNQPQHF TGCGCCAGCAGCCAAAGGACAGGCGGTAGCAATCAGCCCCAGCATTTT
TRBJ2-2 NA TRBV9 NA CASSVNTGELFF TGTGCCAGCAGCGTTAACACCGGGGAGCTGTTTTTT
TRBJ2-7 TRBD2 TRBV11-2 NA CASSWSLAGGYEQYF TGTGCCAGCAGCTGGTCACTAGCGGGAGGCTACGAGCAGTACTTC
TRBJ2-7 TRBD1 TRBV30 NA CAWRRLGQGYEQYF TGTGCCTGGAGAAGGCTTGGACAGGGTTACGAGCAGTACTTC
TRBJ1-5 TRBD1 TRBV2 NA CASSRDSYSNQLQHF TGTGCCAGCAGTCGGGACAGTTATAGCAATCAGCTCCAGCATTTT
TRBJ2-5 NA TRBV4-1 NA CASSQVPGHKGETQYF TGCGCCAGCAGCCAAGTCCCGGGACACAAAGGGGAGACCCAGTACTTC
TRBJ1-2 NA TRBV7-7 NA CASSLKPPYGYTF TGTGCCAGCAGCTTAAAACCTCCCTATGGCTACACCTTC
TRBJ1-5 NA TRBV6-1 NA CASTPSPGRDQPQHF TGTGCCAGCACCCCCTCCCCCGGGCGCGATCAGCCCCAGCATTTT
TRBJ2-6 NA TRBV18 NA CASSPSSGANVLTF TGTGCCAGCTCACCGAGCTCTGGGGCCAACGTCCTGACTTTC
TRBJ1-2 NA TRBV30 NA CAWRLPFKPANYGYTF TGTGCCTGGAGGCTCCCTTTCAAGCCGGCTAACTATGGCTACACCTTC
TRBJ2-5 TRBD1 TRBV7-6 NA CASSLGQGETQYF TGTGCCAGCAGCCTTGGACAGGGAGAGACCCAGTACTTC
TRBJ2-1 NA TRBV11-3 NA CASSRSRNYNEQFF TGTGCCAGCAGCCGGTCTCGAAACTACAATGAGCAGTTCTTC
TRBJ2-7 NA TRBV28 NA CASSLPSGSPYEQYF TGTGCCAGCAGTTTGCCCTCGGGATCCCCCTACGAGCAGTACTTC
TRBJ2-3 NA TRBV7-2 NA CASRLWPSTDTQYF TGTGCCAGCCGCCTTTGGCCCAGCACAGATACGCAGTATTTT
TRBJ1-1 NA TRBV12-5 NA CASGPRSMNTEAFF TGTGCTAGTGGACCCAGGAGCATGAACACTGAAGCTTTCTTT
TRBJ1-2 NA TRBV7-9 NA CASRRTGLYGYTF TGTGCCAGCAGGCGTACAGGGTTGTATGGCTACACCTTC
TRBJ1-2 NA TRBV6-1 NA CASTTQGQNYGYTF TGTGCCAGCACAACGCAAGGACAGAACTATGGCTACACCTTC
TRBJ2-3 NA TRBV6-4 NA CASRRTPSTDTQYF TGTGCCAGCAGGAGAACTCCTAGCACAGATACGCAGTATTTT
TRBJ1-2 NA TRBV6-5 few CASSYSRRDYGYTF TGTGCCAGCAGTTACTCGCGGCGCGACTATGGCTACACCTTC
TRBJ1-2 NA TRBV5-1 NA CASSLDRNYGYTF TGCGCCAGCAGCTTGGACAGAAACTATGGCTACACCTTC
TRBJ1-5 NA TRBV5-4 NA CASSSKGQPQHF TGTGCCAGCAGCTCTAAGGGTCAGCCCCAGCATTTT
TRBJ2-3 TRBD2 TRBV7-7 NA CASSRGGLAGTDTQYF TGTGCCAGCAGCCGCGGTGGACTAGCGGGAACAGATACGCAGTATTTT
TRBJ2-7 TRBD2 TRBV5-1 NA CASSSQLAGSSYEQYF TGCGCCAGCAGCTCGCAACTAGCGGGGAGCTCCTACGAGCAGTACTTC
TRBJ2-7 TRBD2 TRBV6-5 NA CASRIAGGSSYEQYF TGTGCCAGCAGGATAGCGGGTGGGAGCTCCTACGAGCAGTACTTC
TRBJ2-2 TRBD1 TRBV18 NA CASSPLRRGQGAGELFF TGTGCCAGCTCACCTTTACGGCGGGGACAGGGGGCCGGGGAGCTGTTTTTT
TRBJ1-5 NA TRBV19 NA CASSIRTAPRQPQHF TGTGCCAGTAGTATCCGGACAGCTCCACGGCAGCCCCAGCATTTT
TRBJ1-2 NA TRBV25-1 NA CASSVEVHGYTF TGTGCCAGCAGTGTCGAGGTACATGGCTACACCTTC
TRBJ1-2 NA TRBV5-1 few CASSLDGAYGYTF TGCGCCAGCAGCTTGGACGGGGCCTATGGCTACACCTTC
TRBJ2-4 NA TRBV7-3 NA CASSRTGPAGQYF TGTGCCAGCAGCCGTACAGGGCCGGCGGGTCAGTACTTC
TRBJ2-7 NA TRBV6-1 NA CASSEAPHKPYEQYF TGTGCCAGCAGTGAAGCCCCCCATAAGCCCTACGAGCAGTACTTC
TRBJ1-1 NA TRBV4-1 NA CASSLTGSADTEAFF TGCGCCAGCAGCCTAACAGGGTCGGCGGACACTGAAGCTTTCTTT
TRBJ2-1 NA TRBV20-1 once CSALGNEQFF TGCAGTGCTCTAGGGAATGAGCAGTTCTTC
TRBJ1-2 NA TRBV15 NA CATSREGQGWYGYTF TGTGCCACCAGCAGAGAAGGGCAGGGTTGGTATGGCTACACCTTC
TRBJ2-7 NA TRBV5-1 NA CASSLGQAAYEQYF TGCGCCAGCAGCTTGGGACAGGCGGCCTACGAGCAGTACTTC
TRBJ2-1 TRBD2 TRBV9 NA CASSVVLAGKNEQFF TGTGCCAGCAGCGTAGTGCTAGCGGGGAAGAATGAGCAGTTCTTC
TRBJ2-1 NA TRBV7-6 NA CASSLELPIYEQFF TGTGCCAGCAGCTTAGAATTGCCGATTTATGAGCAGTTCTTC
TRBJ2-1 NA TRBV5-1 NA CASSPQGRSYNEQFF TGCGCCAGCAGCCCACAGGGTAGGTCCTACAATGAGCAGTTCTTC
TRBJ2-4 TRBD2 TRBV19 NA CATRGSGSGRENIQYF TGTGCCACCCGAGGTAGCGGGAGCGGGAGGGAAAACATTCAGTACTTC
TRBJ1-1 NA TRBV7-6 NA CASSLMPGLQNTEAFF TGTGCCAGCAGCTTGATGCCGGGACTGCAGAACACTGAAGCTTTCTTT